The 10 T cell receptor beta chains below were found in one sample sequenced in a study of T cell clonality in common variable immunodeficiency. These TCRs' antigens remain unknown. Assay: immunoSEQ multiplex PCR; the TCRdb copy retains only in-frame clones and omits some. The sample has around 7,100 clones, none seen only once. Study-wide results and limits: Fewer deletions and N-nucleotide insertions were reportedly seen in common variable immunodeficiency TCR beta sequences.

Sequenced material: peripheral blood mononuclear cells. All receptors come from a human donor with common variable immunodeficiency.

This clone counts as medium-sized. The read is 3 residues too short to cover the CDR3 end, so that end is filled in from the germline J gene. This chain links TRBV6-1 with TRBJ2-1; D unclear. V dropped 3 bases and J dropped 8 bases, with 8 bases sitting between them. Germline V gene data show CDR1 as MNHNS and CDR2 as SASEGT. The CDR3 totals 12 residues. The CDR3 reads CASSDFTDEQFF. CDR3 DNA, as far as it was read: TGTGCCAGCAGTGACTTCACGGATGAG.

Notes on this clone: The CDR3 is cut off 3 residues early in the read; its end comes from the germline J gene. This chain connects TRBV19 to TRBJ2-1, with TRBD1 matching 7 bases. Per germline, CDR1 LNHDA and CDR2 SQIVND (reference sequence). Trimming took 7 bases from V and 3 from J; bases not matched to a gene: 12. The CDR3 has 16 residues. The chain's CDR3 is CASTPTGRGIYNEQFF. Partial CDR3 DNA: TGTGCCAGTACCCCGACAGGGAGAGGTATCTACAATGAG. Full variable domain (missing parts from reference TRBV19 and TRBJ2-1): DGGITQSPKYLFRKEGQNVTLSCEQNLNHDAMYWYRQDPGQGLRLIYYSQIVNDFQKGDIAEGYSVSREKKESFPLTVTSAQKNPTAFYLCASTPTGRGIYNEQFFGPGTRLTVL.

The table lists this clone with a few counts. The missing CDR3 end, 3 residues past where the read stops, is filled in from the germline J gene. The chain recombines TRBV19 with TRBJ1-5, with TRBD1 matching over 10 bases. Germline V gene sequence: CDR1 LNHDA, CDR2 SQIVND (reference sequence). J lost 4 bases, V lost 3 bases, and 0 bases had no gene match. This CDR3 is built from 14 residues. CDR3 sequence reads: CASSMGQGNQPQHF. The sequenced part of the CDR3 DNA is TGTGCCAGTAGTATGGGACAGGGGAATCAGCCC.

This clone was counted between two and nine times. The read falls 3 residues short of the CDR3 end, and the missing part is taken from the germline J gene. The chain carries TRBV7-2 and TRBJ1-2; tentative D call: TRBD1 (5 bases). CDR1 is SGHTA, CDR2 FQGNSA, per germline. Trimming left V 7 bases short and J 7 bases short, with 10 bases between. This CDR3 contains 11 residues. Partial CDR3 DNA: TGTGCCAGCAAAGGGGAGGGTGGC. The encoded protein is CASKGEGG. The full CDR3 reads CASKGEGGYTF.

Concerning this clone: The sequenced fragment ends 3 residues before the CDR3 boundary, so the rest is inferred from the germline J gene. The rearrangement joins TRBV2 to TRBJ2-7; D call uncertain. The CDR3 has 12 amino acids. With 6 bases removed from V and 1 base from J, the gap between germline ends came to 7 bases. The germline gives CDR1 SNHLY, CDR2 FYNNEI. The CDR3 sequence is CASRPGSYEQYF. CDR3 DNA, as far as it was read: TGTGCCAGCAGGCCCGGGTCCTACGAG.

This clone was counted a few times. CDR3 residues: CASLLRDQETQYF. The covered CDR3 bases are TGTGCCAGCCTCTTAAGGGACCAAGAGACC. This sequence joins TRBV18 and TRBJ2-5; the D is unclear. Read sequence stops 3 residues before the CDR3 end, and the germline J gene provides the missing end. Trimming took 8 bases from V and 0 from J, leaving 10 bases between them. The germline V gene encodes CDR1 KGHSH and CDR2 LQKENI. The CDR3 sequence is 13 residues long.

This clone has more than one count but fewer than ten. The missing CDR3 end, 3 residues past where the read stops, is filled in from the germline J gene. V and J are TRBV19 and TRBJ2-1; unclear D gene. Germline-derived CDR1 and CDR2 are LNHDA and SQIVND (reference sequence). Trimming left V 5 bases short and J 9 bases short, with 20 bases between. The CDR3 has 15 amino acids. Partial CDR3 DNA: TGTGCCAGTAGTCCGCGAGGCTCAGGCGTCGGTGAG. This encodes CASSPRGSGVGE. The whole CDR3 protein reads CASSPRGSGVGEQFF. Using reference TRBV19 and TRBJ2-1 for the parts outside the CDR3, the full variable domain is DGGITQSPKYLFRKEGQNVTLSCEQNLNHDAMYWYRQDPGQGLRLIYYSQIVNDFQKGDIAEGYSVSREKKESFPLTVTSAQKNPTAFYLCASSPRGSGVGEQFFGPGTRLTVL.

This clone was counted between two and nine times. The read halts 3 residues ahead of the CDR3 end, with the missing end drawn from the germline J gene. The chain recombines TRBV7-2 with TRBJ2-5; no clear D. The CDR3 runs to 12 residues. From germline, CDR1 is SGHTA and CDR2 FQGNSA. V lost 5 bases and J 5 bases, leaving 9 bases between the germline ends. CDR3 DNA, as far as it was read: TGTGCCAGCAGCCCCCTTCGGGAGACC. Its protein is CASSPLRET. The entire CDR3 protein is CASSPLRETQYF.

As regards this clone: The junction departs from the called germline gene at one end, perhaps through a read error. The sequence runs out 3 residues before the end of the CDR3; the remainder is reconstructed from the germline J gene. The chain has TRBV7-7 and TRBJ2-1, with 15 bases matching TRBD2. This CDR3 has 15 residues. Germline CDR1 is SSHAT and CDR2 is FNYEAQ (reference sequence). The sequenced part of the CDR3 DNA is TGTGCTAGCAGCTTAAGGACTAGCGGGAGGGCTGAG. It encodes CASSLRTSGRAE. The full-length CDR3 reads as CASSLRTSGRAEQFF.

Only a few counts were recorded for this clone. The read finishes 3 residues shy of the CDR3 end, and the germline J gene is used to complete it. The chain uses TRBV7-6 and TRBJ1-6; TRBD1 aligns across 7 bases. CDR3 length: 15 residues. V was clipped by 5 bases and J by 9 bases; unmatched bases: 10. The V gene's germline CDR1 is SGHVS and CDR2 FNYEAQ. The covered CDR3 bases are TGTGCCAGCAGCGCGGACGGACAGGCAACTTCACCC. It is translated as CASSADGQATSP. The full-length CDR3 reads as CASSADGQATSPLHF.